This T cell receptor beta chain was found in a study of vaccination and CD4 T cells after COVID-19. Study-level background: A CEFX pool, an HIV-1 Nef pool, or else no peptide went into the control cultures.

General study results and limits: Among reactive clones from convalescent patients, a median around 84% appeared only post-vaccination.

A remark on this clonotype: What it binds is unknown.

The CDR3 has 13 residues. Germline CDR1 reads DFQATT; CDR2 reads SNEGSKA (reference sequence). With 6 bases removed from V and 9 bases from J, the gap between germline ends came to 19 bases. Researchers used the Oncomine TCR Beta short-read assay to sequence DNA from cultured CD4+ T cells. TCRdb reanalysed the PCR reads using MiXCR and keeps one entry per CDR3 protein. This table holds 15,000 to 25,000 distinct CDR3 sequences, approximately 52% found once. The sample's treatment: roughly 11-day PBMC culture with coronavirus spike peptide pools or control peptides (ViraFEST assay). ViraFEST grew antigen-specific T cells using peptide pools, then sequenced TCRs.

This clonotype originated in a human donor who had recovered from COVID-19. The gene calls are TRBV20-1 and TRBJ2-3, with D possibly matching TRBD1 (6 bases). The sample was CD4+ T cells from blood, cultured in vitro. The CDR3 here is CSATQGSTGTQYF. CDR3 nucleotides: TGCAGTGCAACTCAGGGGTCCACGGGGACGCAGTATTTT.